One sample yielded the 10 T cell receptor beta chains listed below, sequenced in a study of shared T cell receptors in the human thymus. This table comes from immunoSEQ multiplex PCR, and its TCRdb copy is limited to in-frame clones, with some not included. This sample has 650,000 to 950,000 clones, with roughly 85% found just once. These data also featured in a second study, about human thymus T cells.

The sequenced sample was thymocytes. The source is a girl in the first two years of life with a congenital heart defect.

The table lists this clone with a count of one. The V gene is TRBV29-1, the J gene TRBJ1-4; 8 nucleotides agree with TRBD1. The CDR3 spans 16 residues. Per the germline V gene, CDR1 is SQVTM and CDR2 is ANQGSEA. J was trimmed by 2 bases and V by 7 bases; bases with no gene match: 12. The DNA for the CDR3 is TGCAGCGCCGTCGGACAGGGTGAGAACACTAATGAAAAACTGTTTTTT. This gives the protein CSAVGQGENTNEKLFF.

CDR3 DNA: TGTGCCAGCTGTGGAACCCAGGACAACCGATATGGCTACACCTTC. Protein: CASCGTQDNRYGYTF. V usage is TRBV7-8 and J usage is TRBJ1-2, with D perhaps matching TRBD1 (5 bases). Per germline, CDR1 SGHVS and CDR2 FQNEAQ. With 8 bases removed from V and 5 bases from J, the gap between germline ends came to 21 bases. The CDR3 contains 15 residues.

This chain links TRBV27 with TRBJ1-2, with D maybe TRBD1 (5 bases). CDR1 and CDR2 from the germline V gene are MNHEY and SMNVEV (reference sequence). The CDR3 is 15 amino acids. V was shortened by 6 bases and J by 8 bases, with 22 bases between the two germline ends. CDR3 nucleotide sequence: TGTGCCAGCAGAGAAACCCCCCACGGACAAGGAGGCTACACCTTC. Translation gives CASRETPHGQGGYTF.

The chain carries TRBV5-6 and TRBJ1-2, with 7 bases identical to TRBD1. The length of the CDR3 is 14 residues. Unmatched junction bases numbered 2, after V lost 0 bases and J lost 3 bases. Germline values: CDR1 SGHDT, CDR2 YYEEEE. CDR3: CASSLGDRDYGYTF. CDR3 bases: TGTGCCAGCAGCTTGGGGGACAGAGACTATGGCTACACCTTC.

CDR3 in DNA: TGCAGCGTTGAGTCGGCGGGTCTGTCCTCTGGAAACACCATATATTTT. Translated, it gives CSVESAGLSSGNTIYF. J is TRBJ1-3 and V is TRBV29-1; no reliable D call. This CDR3 is built from 16 residues. V was pared by 3 bases and J by 0 bases, with 15 bases between. Germline-derived CDR1 and CDR2 are SQVTM and ANQGSEA. Drawing the rest from reference TRBV29-1 and TRBJ1-3, the complete variable domain is SAVISQKPSRDICQRGTSLTIQCQVDSQVTMMFWYRQQPGQSLTLIATANQGSEATYESGFVIDKFPISRPNLTFSTLTVSNMSPEDSSIYLCSVESAGLSSGNTIYFGEGSWLTVV.

The V call is TRBV5-1, the J call TRBJ1-2; 7 positions match TRBD1. The CDR3 extends over 13 amino acids. From germline, CDR1 is SGHRS and CDR2 YFSETQ. V lost 4 bases to trimming and J lost 8 bases; unmatched junction nucleotides: 8. This CDR3 is CASSGTTGQGYTF. The CDR3 DNA is TGCGCCAGCAGCGGAACGACAGGGCAGGGCTACACCTTC.

This clone was counted a single time. The CDR3 here is CASSSIAGTREAFF. DNA for the CDR3: TGTGCCAGCAGTTCTATAGCCGGGACAAGGGAAGCTTTCTTT. J is TRBJ1-1 and V is TRBV13; a possible D gene is TRBD1 (6 bases). The germline V gene has CDR1 PRHDT and CDR2 FYEKMQ (reference sequence). The CDR3 extends over 14 amino acids. The V and J ends lost 6 bases and 8 bases respectively, with 19 bases between them.

The rearrangement uses TRBV9 and TRBJ1-2; D not certain. The CDR3 extends over 18 amino acids. Germline V gene lookup returns CDR1 SGDLS and CDR2 YYNGEE. The V and J ends lost 0 bases and 4 bases respectively, with 22 bases between them. The CDR3 nucleotides read TGTGCCAGCAGCGTAGAGGGTATGAGGGATGACACCCTCTATGGCTACACCTTC. It codes for CASSVEGMRDDTLYGYTF.

The chain joins TRBV28 to TRBJ1-1, with TRBD1 matching 7 bases. Germline V gene sequence: CDR1 MDHEN, CDR2 SYDVKM. V was pared by 7 bases and J by 3 bases, with 17 bases of the junction left unmatched. CDR3 length: 17 residues. The CDR3 region has the DNA TGTGCCAGCAAAAGAGGCGGTTCAGACAGGGAGGACACTGAAGCTTTCTTT. Amino acids: CASKRGGSDREDTEAFF.

This chain joins TRBV6-6 and TRBJ1-1, with D unclear. The CDR3 length is 12 residues. Germline V gives CDR1 MNHNY, CDR2 SVGAGI (reference sequence). Trimming pared 4 bases from V and 6 bases from J, leaving 9 bases between. The CDR3 protein is CASSFGGAEAFF. The DNA of the CDR3 is TGTGCCAGCAGTTTTGGAGGCGCTGAAGCTTTCTTT.